These T cell receptor beta chains were read from a single sample in a study of T cells in Graves' hyperthyroidism and ophthalmopathy. Each CDR3 protein is one row after TCRdb ran MiXCR on the multiplex PCR reads. The sample lists about 610,000 distinct CDR3 sequences; over 12% were seen once. The sample was blood. Source of these receptors: a woman in her thirties or forties with Graves' ophthalmopathy. Both conserved end residues are part of each CDR3. A D gene is named only where the DNA matches it firmly. Clone size, where shown, is once, few, many, or a class for clones that have expanded.

V gene	clone size	D gene	J gene	CDR3 protein	CDR3 DNA
TRBV10-3	many	.	TRBJ1-3	CAISEFGETAGNTIYF	TGTGCCATCAGTGAATTTGGGGAAACGGCTGGAAACACCATATATTTT
TRBV27	.	TRBD2	TRBJ2-3	CASSPGTRGTDTQYF	TGTGCCAGCAGTCCCGGGACTAGAGGCACAGATACGCAGTATTTT
TRBV28	many	TRBD1	TRBJ1-5	CASSLGTGGDVWRQPQHF	TGTGCCAGCAGTTTGGGGACAGGGGGTGACGTATGGAGGCAGCCCCAGCATTTT
TRBV7-8	many	.	TRBJ1-3	CASSPPGVGAGNTIYF	TGTGCCAGCAGCCCACCCGGAGTGGGGGCTGGAAACACCATATATTTT
TRBV2	many	TRBD2	TRBJ2-7	CASSVTAGDYEQYF	TGTGCCAGCAGTGTGACAGCGGGAGACTACGAGCAGTACTTC
TRBV20-1	.	TRBD2	TRBJ2-5	CSAWGLAGEVGGQETQYF	TGCAGTGCCTGGGGACTAGCGGGAGAAGTCGGGGGCCAAGAGACCCAGTACTTC
TRBV28	many	.	TRBJ1-2	CASSSLTGPSHTF	TGTGCCAGCAGTTCTCTGACAGGCCCGAGCCACACCTTC
TRBV15	few	TRBD2	TRBJ2-2	CATSRDLLAGGVPGELFF	TGTGCCACCAGCAGAGATCTCCTAGCGGGAGGGGTGCCGGGGGAGCTGTTTTTT
TRBV11-2	many	.	TRBJ2-7	CASSLSVGPGSYEQYF	TGTGCCAGCAGCTTAAGTGTAGGACCCGGCTCCTACGAGCAGTACTTC
TRBV7-9	.	.	TRBJ1-6	CASSLEAVNSPLHF	TGTGCCAGCAGCTTAGAGGCAGTAAATTCACCCCTCCACTTT
TRBV7-2	.	.	TRBJ2-7	CASSFKPTYEQYF	TGTGCCAGCAGCTTTAAACCGACCTACGAGCAGTACTTC
TRBV10-2	many	.	TRBJ1-1	CASSVNDRTEAFF	TGCGCCAGCAGTGTTAACGATAGGACTGAAGCTTTCTTT
TRBV12-3/TRBV12-4	many	.	TRBJ2-3	CASSLPGSTDTQYF	TGTGCCAGCAGTTTACCCGGGAGCACAGATACGCAGTATTTT
TRBV2	many	TRBD1	TRBJ2-2	CASSAGQGNTGELFF	TGTGCCAGCAGTGCGGGACAGGGGAACACCGGGGAGCTGTTTTTT
TRBV27	many	.	TRBJ2-5	CASSLSFPVPVGETQYF	TGTGCCAGCAGTTTATCGTTTCCTGTCCCAGTCGGAGAGACCCAGTACTTC
TRBV4-2	many	TRBD2	TRBJ2-7	CASSQEGLLYEQYF	TGTGCCAGCAGCCAGGAGGGACTACTCTACGAGCAGTACTTC
TRBV5-1	few	.	TRBJ2-6	CASNAATVLSGANVLTF	TGCGCCAGCAATGCAGCGACAGTTCTCTCTGGGGCCAACGTCCTGACTTTC
TRBV12-3/TRBV12-4	once	TRBD1	TRBJ2-5	CATAAGTGSETQYF	TGTGCCACGGCCGCCGGGACAGGGTCAGAGACCCAGTACTTC
TRBV6-1	many	.	TRBJ2-7	CASSEPKGPVGVHEQYF	TGTGCCAGCAGTGAACCAAAGGGGCCTGTGGGGGTCCACGAGCAGTACTTC
TRBV12-3/TRBV12-4	many	.	TRBJ2-1	CASSSRGDNDNEQFF	TGTGCCAGCAGTTCGAGGGGGGATAATGACAATGAGCAGTTCTTC
TRBV5-1	many	.	TRBJ1-2	CASSADRTANYGYTF	TGCGCCAGCAGCGCCGACAGAACTGCTAACTATGGCTACACCTTC
TRBV5-6	many	.	TRBJ2-5	CASSFRGIGKETQYF	TGTGCCAGCAGCTTTCGGGGGATCGGGAAAGAGACCCAGTACTTC
TRBV6-1	many	.	TRBJ2-5	CASSLVVAQETQYF	TGTGCCAGCAGCCTTGTGGTAGCGCAAGAGACCCAGTACTTC
TRBV19	.	TRBD2	TRBJ2-1	CASSLGRGSYNEQFF	TGTGCCAGTTCTCTCGGGAGGGGCTCCTACAATGAGCAGTTCTTC
TRBV10-1	many	TRBD2	TRBJ2-5	CASSDPSGTGETQYF	TGCGCCAGCAGTGATCCTAGCGGGACGGGGGAGACCCAGTACTTC
TRBV12-3/TRBV12-4	many	.	TRBJ2-7	CASSSYPDLGEQYF	TGTGCCAGCAGTTCCTACCCCGACCTGGGGGAGCAGTACTTC
TRBV2	many	TRBD2	TRBJ2-3	CASMWGSGRGTDTQYF	TGTGCCAGCATGTGGGGTAGCGGGAGAGGCACAGATACGCAGTATTTT